This TCR beta chain is drawn from a study of T cells in localized non-small cell lung cancer. Study-wide findings and caveats: With higher T cell density in blood came longer overall survival.

This CDR3 has 14 residues. V lost 3 bases and J 9 bases, leaving 15 bases between the germline ends. Germline CDR1 SGHDN, CDR2 FVKESK. In the case of this clone: The antigen remains undetermined.

Here immunoSEQ multiplex PCR was the method, and the copy in TCRdb shows in-frame clones only, minus some. The sample lists about 77,000 clones; approximately 90% were seen once. This TCR was recovered from a woman between 40 and 69 years old with stage I squamous cell lung carcinoma. This rearrangement joins TRBV14 to TRBJ2-4; D is undetermined. Sample: peripheral blood, taken before any cancer treatment. For the CDR3, the DNA is TGTGCCAGCAGCCATTCCACCCGACCGGGCATTCAGTACTTC. This encodes CASSHSTRPGIQYF.